Presented here are 6 T cell receptor beta chains from one specimen sequenced in a study of blood T cell repertoires in COVID-19. Profiling relied on immunoSEQ multiplex PCR, and the TCRdb table lists in-frame clones only, not all of them. This sample has 400,000 to 500,000 clones; 80% to 90% occur once, and the top ten carry roughly 1.4%. The sequenced material came from peripheral blood. The receptor source for this set is a woman aged 25 to 39 with active or convalescent COVID-19.

The J gene is TRBJ1-2, the V gene TRBV6-5, with a tentative D call TRBD1 (5 bases). The ends were cut back, 6 bases at V and 6 bases at J, with 14 bases in the middle. Germline V gene sequence: CDR1 MNHEY, CDR2 SVGAGI. The CDR3 consists of 13 residues. DNA for the CDR3: TGTGCCAGCAGACGAGGACAAGGCGATGGCTACACCTTC. This translates into CASRRGQGDGYTF.

In this sample, this clone turned up once. This chain connects TRBV15 to TRBJ1-2; D is uncertain. The CDR3 runs 15 residues. Germline CDR1 reads LNHNV; CDR2 reads YYDKDF (reference sequence). V lost 0 bases, J lost 4 bases, and 12 bases lay in between. CDR3 sequence reads: CATSRDGALPYGYTF. The DNA for the CDR3 is TGTGCCACCAGCAGAGATGGAGCATTGCCCTATGGCTACACCTTC.

The chain uses TRBV7-9 and TRBJ2-5; D is perhaps TRBD2 (6 bases). CDR3 length: 14 amino acids. V lost 5 bases to trimming and J lost 6 bases, with 16 bases between them. The V gene's germline CDR1 is SEHNR and CDR2 FQNEAQ (reference sequence). The CDR3 bases are TGTGCCAGCAGCGCCAGCCGGGACTCCAAGACCCAGTACTTC. Its protein is CASSASRDSKTQYF.

The chain links TRBV6-4 to TRBJ1-1, with 11 bases fitting TRBD1. Looked up from germline, CDR1 is MRHNA and CDR2 is SNTAGT. The CDR3 loop spans 14 amino acids. The ends lost 6 bases at V and 7 bases at J; junction bases unmatched: 7. CDR3 coding DNA: TGTGCCAGCAGGAGGGGACAGGGGGTCGATGAAGCTTTCTTT. Translation: CASRRGQGVDEAFF.

The rearrangement links TRBV19 to TRBJ1-3, with a possible D match to TRBD1 (5 bases). The V end was cut by 7 bases, the J end by 0 bases, with 16 bases between. This CDR3 spans 16 amino acids. From germline, CDR1 is LNHDA and CDR2 SQIVND (reference sequence). The chain's CDR3 is CASMRQGTLSGNTIYF. The CDR3 nucleotides are TGTGCCAGTATGCGTCAGGGTACTCTCTCTGGAAACACCATATATTTT.

The chain uses TRBV5-1 and TRBJ1-4, with D tentatively TRBD1 (5 bases). V lost 0 bases to trimming and J lost 16 bases, with 22 bases between them. This CDR3 spans 15 amino acids. Germline V gene data show CDR1 as SGHRS and CDR2 as YFSETQ. The CDR3 DNA sequence: TGCGCCAGCAGCTTGGCTGACCGGGACTTCGGTGGGGCGTTTTTT. Its protein product is CASSLADRDFGGAFF.